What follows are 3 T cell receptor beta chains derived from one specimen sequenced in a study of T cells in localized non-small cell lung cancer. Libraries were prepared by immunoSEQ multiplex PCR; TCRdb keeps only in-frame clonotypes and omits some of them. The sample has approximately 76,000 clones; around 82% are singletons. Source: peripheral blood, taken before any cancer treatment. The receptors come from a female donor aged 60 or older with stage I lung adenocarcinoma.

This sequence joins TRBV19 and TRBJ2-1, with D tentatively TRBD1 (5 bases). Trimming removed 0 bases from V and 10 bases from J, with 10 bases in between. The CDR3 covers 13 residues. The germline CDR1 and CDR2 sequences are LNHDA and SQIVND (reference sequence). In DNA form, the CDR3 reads TGTGCCAGTAGTATAGATCGTAGGGGAGAGCAGTTCTTC. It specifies CASSIDRRGEQFF.

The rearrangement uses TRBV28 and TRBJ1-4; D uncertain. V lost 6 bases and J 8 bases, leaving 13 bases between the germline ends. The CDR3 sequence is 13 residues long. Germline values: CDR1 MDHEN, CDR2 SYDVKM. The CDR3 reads CASRTPEGEKLFF. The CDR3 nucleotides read TGTGCCAGCAGGACTCCCGAAGGGGAAAAACTGTTTTTT.

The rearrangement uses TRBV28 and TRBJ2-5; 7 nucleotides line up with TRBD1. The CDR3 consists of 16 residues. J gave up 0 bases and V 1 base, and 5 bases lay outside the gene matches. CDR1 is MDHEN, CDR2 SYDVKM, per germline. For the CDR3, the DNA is TGTGCCAGCAGTTTATTTACGGGACAGAACCAAGAGACCCAGTACTTC. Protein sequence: CASSLFTGQNQETQYF.